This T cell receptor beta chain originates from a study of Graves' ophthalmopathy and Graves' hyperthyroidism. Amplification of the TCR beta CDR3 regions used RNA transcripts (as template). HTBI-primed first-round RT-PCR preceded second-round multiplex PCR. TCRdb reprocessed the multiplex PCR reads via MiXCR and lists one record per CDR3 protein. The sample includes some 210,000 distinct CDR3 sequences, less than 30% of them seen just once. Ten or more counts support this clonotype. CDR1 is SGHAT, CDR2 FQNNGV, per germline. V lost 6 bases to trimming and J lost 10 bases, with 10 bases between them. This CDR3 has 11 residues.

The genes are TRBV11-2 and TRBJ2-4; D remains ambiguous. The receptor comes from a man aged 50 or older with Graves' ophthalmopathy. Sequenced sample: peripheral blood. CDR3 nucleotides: TGTGCCAGCAGTGCCCAAGGAATTCAGTACTTC. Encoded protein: CASSAQGIQYF.